These 10 T cell receptor beta chains share one sample of origin, sequenced in a study of post-analysis software for immune sequencing data (dated by TCRdb to the mid-2010s). Library generation was performed with PCR. The sequencer was an Illumina HiSeq 2500. To reduce PCR and sequencing biases, unique molecular identifiers were incorporated into the TCR beta cDNA libraries. TCRdb redid the processing of the public reads, applying fastp at Q25 and MiXCR, and retained in-frame beta chains. Entries are consolidated by CDR3 protein sequence, retaining the most common genes and DNA. The sample data list 250,000 to 300,000 distinct CDR3 sequences, and around 34% of these were observed just once. The ten biggest clones cover 4.5% to 5.5% of the sample. Which antigens these TCRs recognize remains unknown. Results the study describes overall, beyond this receptor: Significantly higher frequencies in patients than in controls were found for about five TRBV segments, including TRBV5-6, TRBV5-1 and TRBV20-1.

Input material: blood. These receptors originate from a girl between 5 and 17 years old with multiple sclerosis.

The chain uses TRBV4-2 and TRBJ2-3, with 8 bases fitting TRBD1. The CDR3 has 20 residues. Germline V CDR1 and CDR2: LGHNA, YNFKEQ. V was pared by 0 bases and J by 1 base, with 15 bases of the junction left unmatched. The CDR3 DNA sequence: TGTGCCAGCAGCCAAGATCCGGCAGGGGGCGAATATCGAGGCACAGATACGCAGTATTTT. It encodes CASSQDPAGGEYRGTDTQYF.

A few counts support this clonotype. The chain links TRBV24-1 to TRBJ2-1; D possibly corresponds to TRBD2 (5 bases). Germline values: CDR1 KGHDR, CDR2 SFDVKD. This CDR3 is built from 15 residues. V was pared by 4 bases and J by 2 bases, with 11 bases between. This CDR3 reads CATSDPSGTYNEQFF. CDR3 nucleotide sequence: TGTGCCACCAGTGACCCCAGCGGAACCTACAATGAGCAGTTCTTC.

A note on this clonotype: One end of the junction does not line up with germline, which may come from a read error. The chain employs TRBV7-2 and TRBJ2-3, with 9 nucleotides matching TRBD2. Germline CDR1 and CDR2: SGHTA and FQGNSA. The CDR3 is made up of 14 amino acids. CDR3 DNA sequence: TGTGTCAGCAGCTTAGCGGGAGGCACAGATACGCAGTATTTT. It specifies CVSSLAGGTDTQYF.

This clonotype was detected ten times or more. The chain couples TRBV7-8 to TRBJ1-4; the D is unclear. CDR1 SGHVS and CDR2 FQNEAQ come from the germline V gene. Trimming stripped 7 bases from V and 7 bases from J, with 13 bases between. CDR3 length equals 13 residues. CDR3 loop: CASTASGGEKLFF. CDR3 sequence (DNA): TGTGCCAGCACTGCGTCGGGAGGTGAAAAACTGTTTTTT.

The chain employs TRBV20-1 and TRBJ2-3, with a weak D call TRBD2 (6 bases). This CDR3 comprises 14 residues. V dropped 5 bases and J dropped 1 base, with 13 bases sitting between them. Germline CDR1 DFQATT, CDR2 SNEGSKA (reference sequence). The CDR3: CSAQTSAGTDTQYF. The CDR3 nucleotides read TGCAGTGCTCAGACTAGTGCGGGCACAGATACGCAGTATTTT.

This clonotype was detected a few times. The V gene is TRBV7-9, the J gene TRBJ1-1; tentatively, D is TRBD1 (6 bases). This CDR3 comprises 17 residues. Trimming stripped 7 bases from V and 4 bases from J, with 25 bases between. Per germline, CDR1 SEHNR and CDR2 FQNEAQ (reference sequence). CDR3 nucleotides: TGTGCCAGCACCCATTTCGCGACAGGTACCCTCGGCACTGAAGCTTTCTTT. Its protein is CASTHFATGTLGTEAFF.

The chain carries TRBV9 and TRBJ2-1; D gene ambiguous. With the DNA end fitting TRBJ2-7 better, the J assignment may be wrong. The CDR3 consists of 13 residues. The germline V gene has CDR1 SGDLS and CDR2 YYNGEE. The CDR3 bases are TGTGCCAGCAGCGTAGCCCAGGTCGGCGAGCAGTACTTC. This encodes CASSVAQVGEQYF.

For this clonotype: This may be a read error, as it is one base from a much larger clone. The CDR3 sequence: CASSFTPTDEQYF. CDR3 DNA sequence: TGTGCCAGCAGCTTTACACCCACCGATGAGCAGTACTTC. The chain joins TRBV11-1 to TRBJ2-5; D is unclear. Between the trimmed V and J ends, which lost 3 bases and 11 bases, there was a span of 16 bases. This CDR3 has 13 residues. Looked up from germline, CDR1 is SGHAT and CDR2 is FQDESV (reference sequence).

V and J are TRBV9 and TRBJ1-1; D gene uncertain. The CDR3 extends over 14 amino acids. Germline V gene sequence: CDR1 SGDLS, CDR2 YYNGEE. Trimming removed 3 bases at V and 1 base at J, with 10 bases between. CDR3 nucleotide sequence: TGTGCCAGCAGCGCGCGTGCCACGAACACTGAAGCTTTCTTT. This translates into CASSARATNTEAFF. The whole variable domain, filled in from reference TRBV9 and TRBJ1-1, reads DSGVTQTPKHLITATGQRVTLRCSPRSGDLSVYWYQQSLDQGLQFLIQYYNGEERAKGNILERFSAQQFPDLHSELNLSSLELGDSALYFCASSARATNTEAFFGQGTRLTVV.

The CDR3, as DNA: TGTGCCAGCAGCCTTCGGACTAGCGGGGGGGCGTCCTACAATGAGCAGTTCTTC. Its protein is CASSLRTSGGASYNEQFF. V usage is TRBV9 and J usage is TRBJ2-1, with TRBD2 matching 15 bases. J gave up 1 base and V 4 bases, and 6 bases lay outside the gene matches. The CDR3 is made up of 18 amino acids. Per germline, CDR1 SGDLS and CDR2 YYNGEE.